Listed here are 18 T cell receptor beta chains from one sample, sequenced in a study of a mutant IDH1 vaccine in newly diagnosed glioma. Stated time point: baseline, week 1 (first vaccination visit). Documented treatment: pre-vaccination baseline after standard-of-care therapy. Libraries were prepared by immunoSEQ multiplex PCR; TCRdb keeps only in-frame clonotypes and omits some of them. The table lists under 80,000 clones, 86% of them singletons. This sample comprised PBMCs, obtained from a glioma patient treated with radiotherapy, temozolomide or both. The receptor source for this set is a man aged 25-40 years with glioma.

The CDR3 DNA sequence: TGTGCCAGCAGCAACCGGGACGTAGATAATAATCAGCCCCAGCATTTT. It translates to CASSNRDVDNNQPQHF. The genes are TRBV7-8 and TRBJ1-5; the D gene is possibly TRBD1 (5 bases). The germline gives CDR1 SGHVS, CDR2 FQNEAQ. This CDR3 comprises 16 residues. The V gene lost 5 bases and the J gene lost 4 bases, with 18 bases spanning the gap.

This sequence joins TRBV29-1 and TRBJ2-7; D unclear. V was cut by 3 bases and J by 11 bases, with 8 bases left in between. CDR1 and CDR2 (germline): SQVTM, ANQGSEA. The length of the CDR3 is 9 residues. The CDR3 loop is CSVDLKEYF. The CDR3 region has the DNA TGCAGCGTTGACCTTAAGGAGTACTTC.

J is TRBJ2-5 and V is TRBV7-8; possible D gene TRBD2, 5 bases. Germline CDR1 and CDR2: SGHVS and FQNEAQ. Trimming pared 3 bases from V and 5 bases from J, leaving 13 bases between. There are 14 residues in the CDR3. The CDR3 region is CASSLRAPGETQYF. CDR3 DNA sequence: TGTGCCAGCAGCTTGAGGGCCCCGGGGGAGACCCAGTACTTC.

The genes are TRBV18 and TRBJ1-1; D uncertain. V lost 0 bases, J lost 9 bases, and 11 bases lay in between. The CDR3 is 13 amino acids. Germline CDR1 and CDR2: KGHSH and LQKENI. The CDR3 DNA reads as TGTGCCAGCTCACCACCAAAGGGCCCCCAAGCTTTCTTT. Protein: CASSPPKGPQAFF.

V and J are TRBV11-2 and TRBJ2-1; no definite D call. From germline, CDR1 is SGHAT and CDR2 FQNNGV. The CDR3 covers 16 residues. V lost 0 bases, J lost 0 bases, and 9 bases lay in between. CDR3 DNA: TGTGCCAGCAGCTTAGATCTGGGAATCTCCTACAATGAGCAGTTCTTC. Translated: CASSLDLGISYNEQFF.

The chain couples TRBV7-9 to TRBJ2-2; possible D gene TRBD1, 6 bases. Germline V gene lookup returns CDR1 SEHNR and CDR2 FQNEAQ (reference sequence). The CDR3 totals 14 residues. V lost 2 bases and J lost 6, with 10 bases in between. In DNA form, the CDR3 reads TGTGCCAGCAGCTTAAGCGAGGGGGCCGGGGAGCTGTTTTTT. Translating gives CASSLSEGAGELFF. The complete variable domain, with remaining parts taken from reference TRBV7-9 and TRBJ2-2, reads DTGVSQNPRHKITKRGQNVTFRCDPISEHNRLYWYRQTLGQGPEFLTYFQNEAQLEKSRLLSDRFSAERPKGSFSTLEIQRTEQGDSAMYLCASSLSEGAGELFFGEGSRLTVL.

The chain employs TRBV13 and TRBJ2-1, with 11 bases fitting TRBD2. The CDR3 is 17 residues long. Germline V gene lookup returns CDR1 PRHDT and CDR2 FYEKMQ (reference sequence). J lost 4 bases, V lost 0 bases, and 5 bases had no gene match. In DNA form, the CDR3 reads TGTGCCAGCAGCTTAGGAATAGGGACTAGCGGTTACAATGAGCAGTTCTTC. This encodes CASSLGIGTSGYNEQFF.

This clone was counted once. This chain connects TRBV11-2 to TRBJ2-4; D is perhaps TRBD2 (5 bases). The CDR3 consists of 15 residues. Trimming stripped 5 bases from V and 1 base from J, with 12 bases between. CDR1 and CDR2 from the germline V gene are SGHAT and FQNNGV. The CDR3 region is CASSPDYGAKNIQYF. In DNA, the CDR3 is TGTGCCAGCAGCCCCGACTATGGCGCCAAAAACATTCAGTACTTC.

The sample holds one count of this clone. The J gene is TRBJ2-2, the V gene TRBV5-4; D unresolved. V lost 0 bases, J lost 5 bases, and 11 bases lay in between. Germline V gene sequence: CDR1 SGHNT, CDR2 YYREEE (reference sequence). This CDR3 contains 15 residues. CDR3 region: CASSLGTIRTGELFF. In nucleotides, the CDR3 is TGTGCCAGCAGCTTGGGCACAATCCGGACCGGGGAGCTGTTTTTT.

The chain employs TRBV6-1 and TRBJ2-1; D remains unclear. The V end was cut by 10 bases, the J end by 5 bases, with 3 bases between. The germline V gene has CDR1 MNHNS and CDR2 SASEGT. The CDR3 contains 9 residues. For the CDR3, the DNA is TGTGCCACGGACAATGAGCAGTTCTTC. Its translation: CATDNEQFF.

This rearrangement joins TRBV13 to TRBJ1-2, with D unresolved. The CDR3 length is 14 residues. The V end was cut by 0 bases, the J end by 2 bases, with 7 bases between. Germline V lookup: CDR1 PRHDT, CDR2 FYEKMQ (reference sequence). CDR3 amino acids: CASSLGKGNYGYTF. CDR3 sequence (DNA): TGTGCCAGCAGCTTAGGCAAGGGAAACTATGGCTACACCTTC.

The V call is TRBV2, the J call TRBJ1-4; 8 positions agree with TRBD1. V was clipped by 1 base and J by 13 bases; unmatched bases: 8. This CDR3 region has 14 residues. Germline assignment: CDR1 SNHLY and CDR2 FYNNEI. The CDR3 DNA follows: TGTGCCAGCAGTGAAGGGGGGACAGGTGGTGTACTGTTTTTT. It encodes CASSEGGTGGVLFF.

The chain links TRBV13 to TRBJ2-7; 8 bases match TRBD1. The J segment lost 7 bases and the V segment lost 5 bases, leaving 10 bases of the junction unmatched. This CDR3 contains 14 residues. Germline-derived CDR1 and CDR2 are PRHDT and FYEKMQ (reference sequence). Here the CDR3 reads CASSKRQGRSEQYF. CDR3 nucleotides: TGTGCCAGCAGCAAAAGACAGGGGAGGAGTGAGCAGTACTTC.

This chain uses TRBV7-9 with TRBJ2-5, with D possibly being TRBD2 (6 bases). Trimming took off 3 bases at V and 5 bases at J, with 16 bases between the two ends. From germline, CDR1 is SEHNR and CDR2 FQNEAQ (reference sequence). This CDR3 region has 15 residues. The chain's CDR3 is CASSFSGGRRETQYF. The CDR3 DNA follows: TGTGCCAGCAGCTTCTCCGGGGGAAGGAGGGAGACCCAGTACTTC.

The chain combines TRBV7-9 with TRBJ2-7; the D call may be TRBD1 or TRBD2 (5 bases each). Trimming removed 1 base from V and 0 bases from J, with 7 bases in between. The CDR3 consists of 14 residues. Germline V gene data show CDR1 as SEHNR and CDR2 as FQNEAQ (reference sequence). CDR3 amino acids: CASSLEGSSYEQYF. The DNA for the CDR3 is TGTGCCAGCAGCTTAGAGGGGAGCTCCTACGAGCAGTACTTC.

CDR3 protein: CASSAVGSTDTQYF. The CDR3 DNA reads TGTGCCAGCAGCGCAGTGGGAAGCACAGATACGCAGTATTTT. The rearrangement uses TRBV9 and TRBJ2-3; D is undetermined. The CDR3 extends over 14 amino acids. Germline-derived CDR1 and CDR2 are SGDLS and YYNGEE. Trimming pared 3 bases from V and 0 bases from J, leaving 8 bases between.

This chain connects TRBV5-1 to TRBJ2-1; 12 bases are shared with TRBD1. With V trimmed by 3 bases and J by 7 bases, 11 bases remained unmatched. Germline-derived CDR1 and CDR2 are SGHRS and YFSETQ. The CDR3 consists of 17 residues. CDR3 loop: CASSYMPGTGGWNEQFF. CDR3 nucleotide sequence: TGCGCCAGCAGCTACATGCCCGGGACAGGGGGCTGGAATGAGCAGTTCTTC.

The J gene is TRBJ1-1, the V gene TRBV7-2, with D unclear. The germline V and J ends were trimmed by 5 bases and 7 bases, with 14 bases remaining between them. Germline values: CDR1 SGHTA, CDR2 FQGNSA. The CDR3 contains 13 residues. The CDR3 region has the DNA TGTGCCAGCAGCCGGGAGGGATCCTTTGAAGCTTTCTTT. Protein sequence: CASSREGSFEAFF.